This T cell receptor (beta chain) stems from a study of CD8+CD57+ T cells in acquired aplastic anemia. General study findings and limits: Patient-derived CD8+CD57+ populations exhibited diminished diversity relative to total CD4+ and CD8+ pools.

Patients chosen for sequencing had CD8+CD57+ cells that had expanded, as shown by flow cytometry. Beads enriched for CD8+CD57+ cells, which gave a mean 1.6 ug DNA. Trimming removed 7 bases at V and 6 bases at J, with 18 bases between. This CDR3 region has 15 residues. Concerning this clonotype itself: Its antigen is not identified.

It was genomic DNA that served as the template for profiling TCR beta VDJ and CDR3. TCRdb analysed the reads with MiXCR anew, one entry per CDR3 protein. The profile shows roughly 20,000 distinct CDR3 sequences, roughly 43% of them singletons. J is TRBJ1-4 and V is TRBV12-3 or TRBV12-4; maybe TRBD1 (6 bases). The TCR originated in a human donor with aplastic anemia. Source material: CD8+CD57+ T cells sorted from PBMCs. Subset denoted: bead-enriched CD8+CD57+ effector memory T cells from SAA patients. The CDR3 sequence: CASTLRGGVDEKLFF. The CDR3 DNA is TGTGCCAGCACCCTGAGGGGGGGTGTAGATGAAAAACTGTTTTTT.